The next 29 T cell receptor beta chains were all read from a single sample in a study of vaccination and CD4 T cells after COVID-19. Sequencing of cultured CD4+ T cell DNA used the Oncomine TCR Beta short-read assay. TCRdb fed the PCR reads into MiXCR, producing one record per CDR3 protein. The sample consists of more than 13,000 distinct CDR3 sequences, around 21% of them appearing once. Antigen specificity for these receptors is unknown. Treatment indicated: roughly 11-day PBMC culture with coronavirus spike peptide pools or control peptides (ViraFEST assay). Sequenced: cultured CD4+ T cells from blood. The source is a human donor with COVID-19.

The chain combines TRBV28 with TRBJ2-7, with D possibly matching TRBD2 (6 bases). The CDR3 is 15 residues long. Germline CDR1 MDHEN, CDR2 SYDVKM. V was shortened by 7 bases and J by 5 bases, with 21 bases between the two germline ends. The CDR3 reads CASNRAGYPVDEQYF. CDR3 coding DNA: TGTGCCAGCAACCGGGCGGGGTACCCGGTGGACGAGCAGTACTTC.

The chain recombines TRBV7-9 with TRBJ2-1, with TRBD2 matching over 8 bases. The trim removed 5 bases at V and 6 bases at J, leaving 9 bases unmatched. The germline gives CDR1 SEHNR, CDR2 FQNEAQ (reference sequence). This CDR3 region has 15 residues. The CDR3 nucleotides are TGTGCCAGCAGCCAGCTAGCGGGTTACCCCAATGAGCAGTTCTTC. Amino acids: CASSQLAGYPNEQFF. Supplemented by reference TRBV7-9 and TRBJ2-1, the full variable domain reads DTGVSQNPRHKITKRGQNVTFRCDPISEHNRLYWYRQTLGQGPEFLTYFQNEAQLEKSRLLSDRFSAERPKGSFSTLEIQRTEQGDSAMYLCASSQLAGYPNEQFFGPGTRLTVL.

The CDR3 loop reads CSAPVRGLNTEAFF. CDR3 sequence (DNA): TGCAGTGCCCCCGTCCGGGGCCTGAACACTGAAGCTTTCTTT. This chain uses TRBV20-1 with TRBJ1-1, with D perhaps TRBD1 (5 bases). Trimming stripped 6 bases from V and 0 bases from J, with 14 bases between. Germline loops: CDR1 DFQATT, CDR2 SNEGSKA (reference sequence). This CDR3 contains 14 residues.

This clonotype was observed a few times. The CDR3 protein is CASSDGLAAYNEQFF. The CDR3 nucleotides are TGTGCCAGCAGTGACGGACTAGCGGCGTACAATGAGCAGTTCTTC. The chain combines TRBV12-3 or TRBV12-4 with TRBJ2-1; TRBD2 aligns across 10 bases. CDR3 length equals 15 residues. J lost 4 bases, V lost 5 bases, and 5 bases had no gene match.

This clonotype was observed a few times. The V call is TRBV5-8, the J call TRBJ1-6; a possible D gene is TRBD1 (5 bases). Trimming removed 4 bases from V and 9 bases from J, with 17 bases in between. This CDR3 region has 15 residues. The germline gives CDR1 SGHTS, CDR2 YDEGEE. The CDR3 nucleotides are TGTGCCAGCAGCCTAAATGGGGCGACCTCTTCACCCCTCCACTTT. Translation: CASSLNGATSSPLHF.

This clonotype was seen a handful of times. The rearrangement links TRBV16 to TRBJ2-5; D is possibly TRBD1 (6 bases). The CDR3 loop spans 14 amino acids. With 1 base removed from V and 2 bases from J, the gap between germline ends came to 8 bases. Germline-derived CDR1 and CDR2 are KGHSY and FQNENV. The CDR3 sequence: CASSQWQGQETQYF. The DNA of the CDR3 is TGTGCCAGCAGCCAATGGCAGGGGCAAGAGACCCAGTACTTC.

The chain has TRBV7-3 and TRBJ2-3; 8 bases map to TRBD1. The length of the CDR3 is 14 residues. Germline-derived CDR1 and CDR2 are SGHTA and FQGTGA. V lost 2 bases to trimming and J lost 6 bases; unmatched junction nucleotides: 4. CDR3 sequence reads: CASSLSGGSDTQYF. CDR3 sequence (DNA): TGTGCCAGCAGCTTATCAGGGGGCAGCGATACGCAGTATTTT.

The gene calls are TRBV24-1 and TRBJ2-2; 13 nucleotides line up with TRBD2. The ends lost 3 bases at V and 6 bases at J; junction bases unmatched: 6. The CDR3 length is 17 residues. The germline CDR1 and CDR2 sequences are KGHDR and SFDVKD. CDR3 in amino acids: CATSDPPGTSGAGELFF. The CDR3 nucleotides are TGTGCCACCAGTGATCCACCGGGGACTAGCGGGGCCGGGGAGCTGTTTTTT.

The chain has TRBV11-3 and TRBJ2-1, with 8 bases aligning to TRBD2. The CDR3 is 16 residues long. With 2 bases clipped from V and 9 bases from J, the junction kept 12 bases outside the gene matches. The germline V gene has CDR1 SGHNT and CDR2 YENEEA. The CDR3 region is CASSLRSGGHPLEQFF. DNA of the CDR3: TGTGCCAGCAGCTTAAGGAGCGGGGGTCATCCTCTTGAGCAGTTCTTC.

This clonotype counts as medium-sized. V usage is TRBV6-1 and J usage is TRBJ2-3; D might be TRBD2 (6 bases). Germline V gives CDR1 MNHNS, CDR2 SASEGT. The CDR3 runs 14 residues. V was trimmed by 6 bases and J by 2 bases, leaving 12 bases between them. The CDR3 DNA sequence: TGTGCCAGCAGCATCGGGAGCTTCACAGATACGCAGTATTTT. Its protein is CASSIGSFTDTQYF.

To note about this clonotype: This sequence may be a read error, since a much larger clone differs from it by one base. The rearrangement joins TRBV27 to TRBJ1-2, with D perhaps TRBD1 (6 bases). The CDR3 is 14 residues long. CDR1 is MNHEY and CDR2 is SMNVEV in the germline V gene (reference sequence). This chain's CDR3 is CVSSGTTGGYGYTF. The CDR3 DNA sequence: TGTGTCAGCAGTGGGACAACCGGAGGCTATGGCTACACCTTC.

This chain uses TRBV5-4 with TRBJ2-2; perhaps TRBD1 as D (5 bases). The CDR3 has 16 residues. Germline lookup yields CDR1 SGHNT and CDR2 YYREEE (reference sequence). V lost 4 bases, J lost 1 base, and 14 bases lay in between. This CDR3 is CASSQGPGLNTGELFF. The CDR3 region has the DNA TGTGCCAGCAGCCAAGGGCCAGGGCTGAACACCGGGGAGCTGTTTTTT. Full variable domain (rest looked up from reference TRBV5-4 and TRBJ2-2): ETGVTQSPTHLIKTRGQQVTLRCSSQSGHNTVSWYQQALGQGPQFIFQYYREEENGRGNFPPRFSGLQFPNYSSELNVNALELDDSALYLCASSQGPGLNTGELFFGEGSRLTVL.

The genes are TRBV2 and TRBJ2-3; possibly TRBD2 for D (7 bases). Looked up from germline, CDR1 is SNHLY and CDR2 is FYNNEI. The CDR3 length is 14 residues. V was clipped by 6 bases and J by 0 bases, with 10 bases between them. This CDR3 reads CASSPGGSTDTQYF. For the CDR3, the DNA is TGTGCCAGCAGCCCGGGGGGCAGCACAGATACGCAGTATTTT. Complete variable domain (other parts from reference TRBV2 and TRBJ2-3): EPEVTQTPSHQVTQMGQEVILRCVPISNHLYFYWYRQILGQKVEFLVSFYNNEISEKSEIFDDQFSVERPDGSNFTLKIRSTKLEDSAMYFCASSPGGSTDTQYFGPGTRLTVL.

V usage is TRBV7-9 and J usage is TRBJ1-1, with unresolved D. The CDR3 spans 12 residues. Germline lookup yields CDR1 SEHNR and CDR2 FQNEAQ (reference sequence). Trimming pared 3 bases from V and 1 base from J, leaving 3 bases between. In nucleotides, the CDR3 is TGTGCCAGCAGCTTTACGAACACTGAAGCTTTCTTT. Translation gives CASSFTNTEAFF.

This clonotype is termed large (0.1 to 1%). This chain links TRBV11-3 with TRBJ1-2; 7 bases agree with TRBD1. J lost 0 bases, V lost 5 bases, and 6 bases had no gene match. The CDR3 loop spans 15 amino acids. Germline CDR1 and CDR2: SGHNT and YENEEA. CDR3 loop: CASSPNRGANYGYTF. The CDR3 DNA follows: TGTGCCAGCAGCCCCAACAGGGGAGCTAACTATGGCTACACCTTC.

A few counts support this clonotype. This chain joins TRBV18 and TRBJ2-1, with a tentative D call TRBD2 (5 bases). CDR3 length equals 14 residues. Trimming stripped 0 bases from V and 3 bases from J, with 6 bases between. Germline assignment: CDR1 KGHSH and CDR2 LQKENI. CDR3 loop: CASSPPGSYNEQFF. CDR3 DNA sequence: TGTGCCAGCTCACCACCGGGGAGCTACAATGAGCAGTTCTTC.

This clonotype is medium-sized (0.01 to 0.1%) by share. The V gene is TRBV6-2 or TRBV6-3, the J gene TRBJ1-2; D remains ambiguous. Per the germline V gene, CDR1 is MNHEY and CDR2 is SVGEGT. Trimming cost V 5 bases and J 8 bases, with 9 bases left between them. The CDR3 consists of 11 residues. CDR3 DNA sequence: TGTGCCAGCAGTAAATCGGTGGGCTACACCTTC. Translating it yields CASSKSVGYTF.

V is TRBV6-1 and J is TRBJ1-3, with D unclear. V gave up 7 bases and J gave up 0 bases, with 13 bases separating them. The CDR3 is 15 residues long. Germline V gives CDR1 MNHNS, CDR2 SASEGT. DNA of the CDR3: TGTGCCAGCACCCACTTTTGGAACTCTGGAAACACCATATATTTT. Its translation is CASTHFWNSGNTIYF.

This sequence joins TRBV24-1 and TRBJ1-5, with 10 bases that match TRBD1. Germline assignment: CDR1 KGHDR and CDR2 SFDVKD. This CDR3 comprises 18 residues. V gave up 7 bases and J gave up 2 bases; unmatched junction bases: 13. The CDR3 region is CATRRWDRGFFCNQPQHF. CDR3 in DNA: TGTGCCACCAGACGGTGGGACAGGGGTTTTTTTTGCAATCAGCCCCAGCATTTT.

The V gene is TRBV5-1, the J gene TRBJ2-3, with 9 bases aligning to TRBD2. Trimming cost V 2 bases and J 1 base; bases outside gene matches: 2. Looked up from germline, CDR1 is SGHRS and CDR2 is YFSETQ. The CDR3 contains 15 residues. The CDR3 loop reads CASSLAGGGTDTQYF. In DNA form, the CDR3 reads TGCGCCAGCAGCTTAGCGGGGGGCGGCACAGATACGCAGTATTTT.

This clonotype was observed a few times. The V and J genes are TRBV6-1 and TRBJ2-3; TRBD1 might be the D (7 bases). Germline V gene data show CDR1 as MNHNS and CDR2 as SASEGT. V dropped 11 bases and J dropped 3 bases, with 18 bases sitting between them. The length of the CDR3 is 14 residues. The chain's CDR3 is CAVRGASGTDTQYF. The DNA for the CDR3 is TGTGCCGTCAGGGGGGCGAGTGGGACAGATACGCAGTATTTT.

The genes are TRBV11-2 and TRBJ2-7; possible D gene TRBD1, 5 bases. The CDR3 length is 14 residues. The V gene's germline CDR1 is SGHAT and CDR2 FQNNGV. The V gene lost 2 bases and the J gene lost 9 bases, with 17 bases spanning the gap. As DNA, the CDR3 is TGTGCCAGCAGCTTACTCAGACAGAGATACCGGCAGTACTTC. Its translation: CASSLLRQRYRQYF. The whole variable domain, remainder taken from reference TRBV11-2 and TRBJ2-7, is EAGVAQSPRYKIIEKRQSVAFWCNPISGHATLYWYQQILGQGPKLLIQFQNNGVVDDSQLPKDRFSAERLKGVDSTLKIQPAKLEDSAVYLCASSLLRQRYRQYFGPGTRLTVT.

This clonotype was picked up a small number of times. The chain links TRBV24-1 to TRBJ2-1, with 8 bases matching TRBD1. The ends lost 4 bases at V and 9 bases at J; junction bases unmatched: 4. The germline gives CDR1 KGHDR, CDR2 SFDVKD. The CDR3 is 13 amino acids. CDR3 in DNA: TGTGCCACCAGTGAGACAGACAGGGGTGAGCAGTTCTTC. Translated: CATSETDRGEQFF.

This clonotype appeared a few times. The J gene is TRBJ1-1, the V gene TRBV12-3 or TRBV12-4, with D perhaps matching TRBD1 (5 bases). This CDR3 is built from 14 residues. Trimming removed 3 bases from V and 3 bases from J, with 11 bases in between. The CDR3 protein is CASSFGGGDTEAFF. As DNA, the CDR3 is TGTGCCAGCAGTTTTGGGGGAGGAGACACTGAAGCTTTCTTT.

CDR3 amino acids: CASSQAGGRPLGTGELFF. The CDR3 DNA reads TGTGCCAGCAGCCAGGCGGGCGGCAGACCCCTCGGGACCGGGGAGCTGTTTTTT. V is TRBV14 and J is TRBJ2-2, with a possible D match to TRBD2 (5 bases). Trimming left V 3 bases short and J 5 bases short, with 22 bases between. The CDR3 covers 18 residues. The germline gives CDR1 SGHDN, CDR2 FVKESK.

This chain uses TRBV27 with TRBJ2-7; D tentatively reads TRBD1 or TRBD2 (5 bases each). V was cut by 5 bases and J by 1 base, with 12 bases left in between. Looked up from germline, CDR1 is MNHEY and CDR2 is SMNVEV (reference sequence). CDR3 length equals 14 residues. The CDR3 DNA is TGTGCCAGCAGTGGGTGGGGGATTTCCTACGAGCAGTACTTC. This gives the protein CASSGWGISYEQYF.

This clonotype was detected only a few times. The rearrangement joins TRBV11-3 to TRBJ2-7; 8 bases align to TRBD2. Germline V gene sequence: CDR1 SGHNT, CDR2 YENEEA. CDR3 length: 13 amino acids. Trimming took 4 bases from V and 5 from J; bases not matched to a gene: 4. The CDR3 DNA reads as TGTGCCAGCAGCTCGGGGGGGCACCACGAGCAGTACTTC. It translates to CASSSGGHHEQYF.

The rearrangement joins TRBV7-2 to TRBJ2-2, with D maybe TRBD2 (6 bases). Germline V gene lookup returns CDR1 SGHTA and CDR2 FQGNSA. V shed 4 bases and J shed 0 bases, with 18 bases lying between them. The CDR3 totals 18 residues. The CDR3 is CASSSPTGGFANTGELFF. CDR3 nucleotides: TGTGCCAGCAGCTCGCCTACCGGGGGTTTCGCGAACACCGGGGAGCTGTTTTTT.

This clonotype is termed medium-sized. The CDR3, as DNA: TGCGCCAGCAGTGAGTCGGGGACAGGGATGCAGCCCCAGCATTTT. It specifies CASSESGTGMQPQHF. The chain employs TRBV10-1 and TRBJ1-5; TRBD1 matches 9 bases. Unmatched junction bases numbered 4, after V lost 0 bases and J lost 7 bases. The CDR3 covers 15 residues. From germline, CDR1 is WNHNN and CDR2 SYGVQD (reference sequence).